The 11 T cell receptor beta chains below all came from one sample that was sequenced in a study of long-term antiretroviral therapy in people with HIV. Sequencing used immunoSEQ v3.0 at survey level. The table came from immunoSEQ multiplex PCR; TCRdb's copy has only in-frame clones and leaves some out. The repertoire holds around 30,000 clones, with roughly nine tenths as singletons. The input for sequencing was unsorted PBMCs, taken 1.1 years after starting antiretroviral therapy. The receptors derive from a man younger than 30 with HIV.

The chain combines TRBV4-2 with TRBJ2-3; weak D call: TRBD1 (6 bases). CDR3 length: 15 amino acids. Germline V gives CDR1 LGHNA, CDR2 YNFKEQ. V was trimmed by 4 bases and J by 2 bases, leaving 13 bases between them. CDR3 coding DNA: TGTGCCAGCAGCCCCAACAGGGCCACCACAGATACGCAGTATTTT. The encoded protein is CASSPNRATTDTQYF.

The chain links TRBV2 to TRBJ2-1; 8 bases are a match to TRBD2. Germline loops: CDR1 SNHLY, CDR2 FYNNEI. With 3 bases clipped from V and 4 bases from J, the junction kept 8 bases outside the gene matches. The CDR3 covers 16 residues. CDR3 sequence reads: CASSESPAGVYNEQFF. The CDR3 DNA follows: TGTGCCAGCAGTGAGAGTCCAGCGGGGGTATACAATGAGCAGTTCTTC.

This chain links TRBV6-4 with TRBJ2-4; 7 nucleotides agree with TRBD2. J was trimmed by 9 bases and V by 6 bases; bases with no gene match: 11. Germline lookup yields CDR1 MRHNA and CDR2 SNTAGT. The CDR3 consists of 14 residues. This chain's CDR3 is CASSLEGGEGIQYF. CDR3 nucleotide sequence: TGTGCCAGCAGCCTCGAGGGAGGGGAGGGCATTCAGTACTTC.

The rearrangement links TRBV6-1 to TRBJ1-5; tentative D call: TRBD1 (5 bases). Trimming left V 4 bases short and J 1 base short, with 17 bases between. This CDR3 region has 17 residues. Germline assignment: CDR1 MNHNS and CDR2 SASEGT. In DNA, the CDR3 is TGTGCCAGCAGTGGGGCGTTGGGACTTGGAAGCAATCAGCCCCAGCATTTT. Its translation is CASSGALGLGSNQPQHF.

This rearrangement joins TRBV18 to TRBJ2-4; D is uncertain. The CDR3 extends over 16 amino acids. V was cut by 0 bases and J by 5 bases, with 14 bases left in between. Germline CDR1 and CDR2: KGHSH and LQKENI. This CDR3 reads CASSPPTANRENIQYF. The CDR3 DNA follows: TGTGCCAGCTCACCACCGACCGCCAATCGCGAAAACATTCAGTACTTC.

The genes are TRBV19 and TRBJ1-2, with D unresolved. Trimming removed 6 bases at V and 4 bases at J, with 9 bases between. This CDR3 contains 12 residues. CDR1 and CDR2 from the germline V gene are LNHDA and SQIVND (reference sequence). CDR3 sequence reads: CASRAERYGYTF. The CDR3 nucleotides are TGTGCCAGTAGAGCAGAACGCTATGGCTACACCTTC.

This chain connects TRBV19 to TRBJ2-7, with 8 bases identical to TRBD1. This CDR3 has 13 residues. V lost 6 bases, J lost 3 bases, and 4 bases stayed unmatched. Germline CDR1 is LNHDA and CDR2 is SQIVND (reference sequence). Here the CDR3 DNA reads TGTGCCAGTAGCCGACAGGGGCGCTACGAGCAGTACTTC. Its protein product is CASSRQGRYEQYF.

The genes are TRBV9 and TRBJ1-6; D remains ambiguous. Germline V gene lookup returns CDR1 SGDLS and CDR2 YYNGEE. This CDR3 region has 15 residues. The V gene lost 0 bases and the J gene lost 7 bases, with 11 bases spanning the gap. CDR3 sequence: CASSVGGYGNSPLHF. The CDR3 region has the DNA TGTGCCAGCAGCGTAGGAGGATATGGGAATTCACCCCTCCACTTT.

This clone was seen only a few times. V and J are TRBV6-6 and TRBJ2-3; D possibly corresponds to TRBD2 (5 bases). Trimming removed 3 bases at V and 2 bases at J, with 12 bases between. The CDR3 is 15 amino acids. Looked up from germline, CDR1 is MNHNY and CDR2 is SVGAGI (reference sequence). The CDR3 region is CASSYDPTITDTQYF. CDR3 in DNA: TGTGCCAGCAGTTATGACCCGACTATCACAGATACGCAGTATTTT.

The chain links TRBV6-1 to TRBJ1-1; D unclear. This CDR3 is built from 13 residues. V gave up 3 bases and J gave up 6 bases, with 11 bases separating them. Looked up from germline, CDR1 is MNHNS and CDR2 is SASEGT. In DNA, the CDR3 is TGTGCCAGCAGTGAGGCAGGTAGCGCTGAAGCTTTCTTT. Translating it yields CASSEAGSAEAFF.

The chain uses TRBV7-2 and TRBJ2-1, with TRBD2 as a possible D gene (6 bases). The CDR3 spans 14 residues. The V end was cut by 6 bases, the J end by 6 bases, with 15 bases between. The germline V gene encodes CDR1 SGHTA and CDR2 FQGNSA. The CDR3 coding sequence is TGTGCCAGCAGGCCCACAGCGGGCTCCAATGAGCAGTTCTTC. This gives the protein CASRPTAGSNEQFF.